This TCR beta chain was obtained from a study of shared clonotypes between healthy human individuals. Produced via immunoSEQ multiplex PCR; TCRdb's table is partial and in-frame only. The sample has over a million clones; roughly 96% are singletons. The sequencing sample was made of naive CD4+ T cells sorted from blood. Subset of the sample: CD45RA+ positively selected. This TCR was sampled from a man aged 25-40 years in good health.

In nucleotides, the CDR3 is TGTGCCAGCAGTGTCCTCGGAGGGGTAAACGAGCAGTACTTC. Its translation is CASSVLGGVNEQYF. V usage is TRBV5-8 and J usage is TRBJ2-7, with D tentatively TRBD2 (6 bases). The ends were cut back, 5 bases at V and 5 bases at J, with 17 bases in the middle. CDR1 is SGHTS and CDR2 is YDEGEE in the germline V gene. This CDR3 region has 14 residues.